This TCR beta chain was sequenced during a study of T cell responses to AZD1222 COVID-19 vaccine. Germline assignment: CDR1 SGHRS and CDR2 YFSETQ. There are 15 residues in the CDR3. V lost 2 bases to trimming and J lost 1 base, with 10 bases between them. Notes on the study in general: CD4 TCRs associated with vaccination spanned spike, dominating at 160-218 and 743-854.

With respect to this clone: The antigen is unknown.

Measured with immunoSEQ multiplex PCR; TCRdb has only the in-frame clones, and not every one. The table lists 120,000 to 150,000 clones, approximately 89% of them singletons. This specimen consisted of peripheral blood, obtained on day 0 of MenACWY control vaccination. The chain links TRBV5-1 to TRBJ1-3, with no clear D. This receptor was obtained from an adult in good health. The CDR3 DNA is TGCGCCAGCAGCTTCTCAGGAGCGTCTGGAAACACCATATATTTT. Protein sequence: CASSFSGASGNTIYF. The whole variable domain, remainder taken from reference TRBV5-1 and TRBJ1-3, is KAGVTQTPRYLIKTRGQQVTLSCSPISGHRSVSWYQQTPGQGLQFLFEYFSETQRNKGNFPGRFSGRQFSNSRSEMNVSTLELGDSALYLCASSFSGASGNTIYFGEGSWLTVV.